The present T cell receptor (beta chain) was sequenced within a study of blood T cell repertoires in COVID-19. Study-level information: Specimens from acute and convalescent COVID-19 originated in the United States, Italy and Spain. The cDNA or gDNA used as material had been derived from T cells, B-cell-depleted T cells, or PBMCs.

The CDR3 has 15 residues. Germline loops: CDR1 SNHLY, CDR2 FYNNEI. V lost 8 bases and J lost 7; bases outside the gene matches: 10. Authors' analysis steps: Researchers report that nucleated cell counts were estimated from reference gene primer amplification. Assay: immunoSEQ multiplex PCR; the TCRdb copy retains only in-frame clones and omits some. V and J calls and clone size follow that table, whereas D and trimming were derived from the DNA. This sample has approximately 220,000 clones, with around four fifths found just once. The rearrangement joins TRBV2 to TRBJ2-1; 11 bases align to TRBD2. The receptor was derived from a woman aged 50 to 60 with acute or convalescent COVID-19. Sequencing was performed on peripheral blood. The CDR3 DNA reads TGTGCCAGCTCAGATGAGGCTAGCGGGAGGAATGAGCAGTTCTTC. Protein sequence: CASSDEASGRNEQFF.